The rows below give T cell receptor beta chains drawn from one sample of a study of CD8 T cells in Susac syndrome. MiXCR, applied by TCRdb to the immunoSEQ multiplex PCR reads, yields one record per CDR3 protein. The sample consists of some 150,000 distinct CDR3 sequences, 85% to 95% of them appearing once. The specimen sequenced was CD4+ T cells from PBMCs. These receptors were obtained from a human donor with Susac syndrome. Both conserved end residues are part of each CDR3. Each record gives: J gene, V gene, CDR3 length, D gene, clone size, CDR3 protein, CDR3 DNA. The D gene is left open where the match is weak. The size field is filled for only some rows; it gives once, few, many or a size class.

J: TRBJ1-1
V: TRBV7-2
length: 14
D: TRBD1
size: -
CDR3: CASSPRDRGSEAFF
DNA: TGTGCCAGCAGCCCCCGGGACAGGGGCTCTGAAGCTTTCTTT

J: TRBJ1-2
V: TRBV4-3
length: 16
D: TRBD1
size: -
CDR3: CASSQFLSTGDYGYTF
DNA: TGCGCCAGCAGCCAATTTCTTTCTACAGGGGACTATGGCTACACCTTC

J: TRBJ2-7
V: TRBV28
length: 13
D: -
size: -
CDR3: CAATRGQLYEQYF
DNA: TGTGCCGCAACGCGTGGACAGCTCTACGAGCAGTACTTC

J: TRBJ2-2
V: TRBV9
length: 16
D: -
size: -
CDR3: CASSVGNIANTGELFF
DNA: TGTGCCAGCAGCGTAGGAAACATCGCGAACACCGGGGAGCTGTTTTTT

J: TRBJ2-5
V: TRBV20-1
length: 14
D: TRBD2
size: -
CDR3: CSALEPAGGRNAYF
DNA: TGCAGTGCTCTAGAGCCAGCGGGGGGGCGGAATGCGTACTTC

J: TRBJ1-4
V: TRBV23-1
length: 19
D: TRBD1
size: -
CDR3: CASSQSGGGGERTNEKLFF
DNA: TGCGCCAGCAGTCAATCGGGAGGAGGGGGCGAAAGAACTAATGAAAAACTGTTTTTT

J: TRBJ1-1
V: TRBV30
length: 17
D: TRBD1
size: -
CDR3: CAWSVPRTGGPNTEAFF
DNA: TGTGCCTGGAGTGTACCAAGGACAGGGGGCCCGAACACTGAAGCTTTCTTT

J: TRBJ2-7
V: TRBV7-9
length: 13
D: -
size: -
CDR3: CASSLVPGVEQYF
DNA: TGTGCCAGCAGCTTAGTTCCGGGGGTCGAGCAGTACTTC

J: TRBJ1-2
V: TRBV27
length: 13
D: -
size: -
CDR3: CASRDTGKSGYTF
DNA: TGTGCCAGCAGGGACACAGGGAAGAGTGGCTACACCTTC

J: TRBJ2-3
V: TRBV4-2
length: 16
D: -
size: -
CDR3: CASSQGRGDSTDTQYF
DNA: TGTGCCAGCAGCCAAGGCCGAGGGGACAGCACAGATACGCAGTATTTT

J: TRBJ1-3
V: TRBV7-2
length: 13
D: -
size: -
CDR3: CASSLGPGNTIYF
DNA: TGTGCCAGCAGCTTAGGGCCTGGAAACACCATATATTTT

J: TRBJ2-1
V: TRBV29-1
length: 13
D: -
size: -
CDR3: CSGTEGVYNEQFF
DNA: TGCAGCGGGACTGAGGGGGTCTACAATGAGCAGTTCTTC

J: TRBJ2-6
V: TRBV7-8
length: 17
D: TRBD1
size: -
CDR3: CASTPRQGALGANVLTF
DNA: TGTGCCAGCACCCCCCGACAGGGGGCGCTCGGGGCCAACGTCCTGACTTTC

J: TRBJ1-2
V: TRBV29-1
length: 15
D: -
size: -
CDR3: CSAYSPEQPNYGYTF
DNA: TGCAGCGCTTACTCTCCCGAACAGCCCAACTATGGCTACACCTTC

J: TRBJ2-7
V: TRBV29-1
length: 13
D: -
size: -
CDR3: CSVIGQSAYEQYF
DNA: TGCAGCGTTATCGGACAGTCCGCCTACGAGCAGTACTTC

J: TRBJ2-1
V: TRBV20-1
length: 17
D: TRBD1
size: -
CDR3: CSAKQGDPPTSYNEQFF
DNA: TGCAGTGCTAAACAGGGGGATCCACCTACTAGTTACAATGAGCAGTTCTTC

J: TRBJ1-5
V: TRBV7-2
length: 14
D: -
size: -
CDR3: CASSLAGKDQPQHF
DNA: TGTGCCAGCAGCTTAGCAGGGAAAGATCAGCCCCAGCATTTT

J: TRBJ2-5
V: TRBV4-1
length: 16
D: TRBD2
size: -
CDR3: CASSQEGGLGGETQYF
DNA: TGCGCCAGCAGCCAAGAGGGGGGACTAGGAGGGGAGACCCAGTACTTC

J: TRBJ2-2
V: TRBV4-2
length: 13
D: -
size: once
CDR3: CASSQEGGGELFF
DNA: TGTGCCAGCAGCCAAGAAGGGGGAGGGGAGCTGTTTTTT

J: TRBJ1-4
V: TRBV3-1
length: 14
D: -
size: -
CDR3: CASSHLATNEKLFF
DNA: TGTGCCAGCAGCCACCTAGCAACTAATGAAAAACTGTTTTTT

J: TRBJ1-3
V: TRBV12-3/TRBV12-4
length: 14
D: -
size: -
CDR3: CASRLTTSGNTIYF
DNA: TGTGCCAGCAGATTGACAACCTCTGGAAACACCATATATTTT

J: TRBJ2-3
V: TRBV7-8
length: 16
D: -
size: -
CDR3: CASSLARSWSTDTQYF
DNA: TGTGCCAGCAGCTTAGCGCGGAGTTGGAGCACAGATACGCAGTATTTT

J: TRBJ1-2
V: TRBV18
length: 13
D: -
size: -
CDR3: CASSPTGVDGYTF
DNA: TGTGCCAGCTCACCAACGGGGGTTGATGGCTACACCTTC

J: TRBJ1-3
V: TRBV20-1
length: 12
D: -
size: -
CDR3: CSVQRSGNTIYF
DNA: TGCAGTGTCCAGAGATCTGGAAACACCATATATTTT

J: TRBJ2-6
V: TRBV5-1
length: 15
D: -
size: -
CDR3: CASSVEAVGANVLTF
DNA: TGCGCCAGCAGCGTTGAAGCGGTCGGGGCCAACGTCCTGACTTTC

J: TRBJ1-6
V: TRBV7-2
length: 15
D: -
size: -
CDR3: CASSSRQVGNSPLHF
DNA: TGTGCCAGCAGCTCCCGACAGGTCGGCAATTCACCCCTCCACTTT

J: TRBJ1-2
V: TRBV4-3
length: 14
D: -
size: -
CDR3: CASSLDPLNYGYTF
DNA: TGCGCCAGCAGCCTGGACCCTCTTAACTATGGCTACACCTTC

J: TRBJ1-5
V: TRBV5-8
length: 14
D: -
size: once
CDR3: CASSLDSGNQPQHF
DNA: TGTGCCAGCAGCCTCGACAGTGGCAATCAGCCCCAGCATTTT

J: TRBJ1-6
V: TRBV7-9
length: 13
D: -
size: -
CDR3: CASSSDSNSPLHF
DNA: TGTGCCAGCAGCTCGGACAGTAATTCACCCCTCCACTTT

J: TRBJ2-7
V: TRBV3-1
length: 14
D: -
size: -
CDR3: CASSHRTVSYEQYF
DNA: TGTGCCAGCAGCCACAGGACAGTCTCCTACGAGCAGTACTTC

J: TRBJ2-3
V: TRBV2
length: 12
D: -
size: -
CDR3: CASSDSRNTQYF
DNA: TGTGCCAGCAGTGACAGCCGAAATACGCAGTATTTT

J: TRBJ2-3
V: TRBV14
length: 14
D: -
size: -
CDR3: CASSLQRGTDTQYF
DNA: TGTGCCAGCAGCTTACAGAGGGGCACAGATACGCAGTATTTT

J: TRBJ1-1
V: TRBV6-5
length: 15
D: -
size: -
CDR3: CASSYSGGRNTEAFF
DNA: TGTGCCAGCAGTTACTCGGGGGGAAGGAACACTGAAGCTTTCTTT

J: TRBJ2-1
V: TRBV11-2
length: 12
D: -
size: -
CDR3: CASSGGRIEQFF
DNA: TGTGCCAGCAGCGGAGGGAGGATTGAACAGTTCTTC

J: TRBJ2-6
V: TRBV6-5
length: 14
D: -
size: -
CDR3: CASSFFPGANVLTF
DNA: TGTGCCAGCAGTTTTTTCCCTGGGGCCAACGTCCTGACTTTC

J: TRBJ2-3
V: TRBV7-6
length: 14
D: -
size: -
CDR3: CASSLQAVLDTQYF
DNA: TGTGCCAGCAGCTTACAGGCAGTTCTAGATACGCAGTATTTT

J: TRBJ1-1
V: TRBV20-1
length: 14
D: TRBD1
size: -
CDR3: CSARKPGQGTEAFF
DNA: TGCAGTGCTAGAAAACCGGGACAGGGCACTGAAGCTTTCTTT

J: TRBJ2-3
V: TRBV20-1
length: 12
D: -
size: -
CDR3: CSAKSWTDTQYF
DNA: TGCAGTGCTAAGTCCTGGACAGATACGCAGTATTTT

J: TRBJ2-2
V: TRBV4-3
length: 16
D: -
size: -
CDR3: CASSREGTPNTGELFF
DNA: TGCGCCAGCAGCCGAGAAGGGACTCCGAACACCGGGGAGCTGTTTTTT

J: TRBJ2-2
V: TRBV7-8
length: 15
D: -
size: -
CDR3: CASSRTSSNTGELFF
DNA: TGTGCCAGCAGCAGGACTTCCTCGAACACCGGGGAGCTGTTTTTT

J: TRBJ2-1
V: TRBV29-1
length: 15
D: TRBD1
size: -
CDR3: CSVEARDRGRDEQFF
DNA: TGCAGCGTTGAAGCTCGGGACAGGGGGCGCGATGAGCAGTTCTTC

J: TRBJ2-2
V: TRBV7-8
length: 13
D: -
size: -
CDR3: CASSLTNTGELFF
DNA: TGTGCCAGCAGCCTCACGAACACCGGGGAGCTGTTTTTT

J: TRBJ1-1
V: TRBV3-1
length: 14
D: -
size: -
CDR3: CASSQSERNTEAFF
DNA: TGTGCCAGCAGCCAAAGTGAGCGGAACACTGAAGCTTTCTTT

J: TRBJ2-1
V: TRBV12-3/TRBV12-4
length: 11
D: -
size: -
CDR3: CASSFRGEQFF
DNA: TGTGCCAGCAGTTTTCGCGGGGAGCAGTTCTTC

J: TRBJ1-2
V: TRBV4-2
length: 13
D: -
size: -
CDR3: CASSQDQEGGYTF
DNA: TGTGCCAGCAGCCAAGACCAGGAAGGAGGCTACACCTTC

J: TRBJ2-1
V: TRBV20-1
length: 14
D: TRBD2
size: -
CDR3: CSARDLGGDNEQFF
DNA: TGCAGTGCTAGAGATCTGGGGGGGGACAATGAGCAGTTCTTC

J: TRBJ1-5
V: TRBV10-3
length: 14
D: -
size: -
CDR3: CAIRDSGTQQPQHF
DNA: TGTGCCATCAGGGATAGCGGGACACAGCAGCCCCAGCATTTT

J: TRBJ2-5
V: TRBV9
length: 14
D: -
size: -
CDR3: CASSVAGTWETQYF
DNA: TGTGCCAGCAGCGTCGCCGGGACTTGGGAGACCCAGTACTTC

J: TRBJ2-7
V: TRBV6-5
length: 13
D: -
size: once
CDR3: CASSYRETYEQYF
DNA: TGTGCCAGCAGTTACAGGGAAACCTACGAGCAGTACTTC

J: TRBJ2-6
V: TRBV14
length: 16
D: TRBD1
size: -
CDR3: CASSVRDRAGANVLTF
DNA: TGTGCCAGCAGCGTAAGGGACAGAGCTGGGGCCAACGTCCTGACTTTC